This T cell receptor (beta chain) came from a study of cytomegalovirus exposure and HLA in healthy donors. There are a few counts of this clone. 60 Vbeta and 13 Jbeta primers were used in PCR. As handled by the study authors: Approximately 72 million unique TCR beta chains, around 11 million of them shared, were counted by a later analysis. TCRdb keeps only in-frame clones here, not all; method: immunoSEQ multiplex PCR. V, J and clone size derive from that table, while D and trimming were established from the DNA sequence. The table shows 110,000 to 150,000 clones, with approximately 82% occurring only once. The TCR sequence derives from a man between 18 and 35 years old in good health and CMV-seropositive. Material: PBMCs.

The CDR3 protein is CASSRDRGTTEAFF. DNA of the CDR3: TGTGCCAGCAGTCGTGACAGGGGGACCACTGAAGCTTTCTTT. The rearrangement uses TRBV6-5 and TRBJ1-1; 9 bases are a match to TRBD1. CDR1 is MNHEY, CDR2 SVGAGI, per germline. J was trimmed by 4 bases and V by 5 bases; bases with no gene match: 5. The CDR3 runs 14 residues.